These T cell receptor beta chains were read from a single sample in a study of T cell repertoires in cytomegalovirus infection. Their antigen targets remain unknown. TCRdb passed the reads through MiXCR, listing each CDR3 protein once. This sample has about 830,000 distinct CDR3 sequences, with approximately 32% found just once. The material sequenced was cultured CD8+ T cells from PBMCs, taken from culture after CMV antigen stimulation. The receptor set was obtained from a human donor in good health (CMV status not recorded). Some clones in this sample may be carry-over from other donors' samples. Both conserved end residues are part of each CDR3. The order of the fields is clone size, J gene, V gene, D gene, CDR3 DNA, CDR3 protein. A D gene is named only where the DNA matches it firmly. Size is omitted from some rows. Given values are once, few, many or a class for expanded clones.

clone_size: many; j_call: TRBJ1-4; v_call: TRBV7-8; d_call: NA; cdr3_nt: TGTGCCAGCAGCCCCCAGGACGGATCTAATGAAAAACTGTTTTTT; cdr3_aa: CASSPQDGSNEKLFF
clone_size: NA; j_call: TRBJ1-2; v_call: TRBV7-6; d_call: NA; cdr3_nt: TGTGCCAGCAGCCCACCTGGGGGCTTCAACTATGGCTACACCTTC; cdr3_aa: CASSPPGGFNYGYTF
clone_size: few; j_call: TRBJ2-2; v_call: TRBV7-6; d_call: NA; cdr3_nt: TGTGCCAGCCTGATTCGGGATACCGGGGAGCTGTTTTTT; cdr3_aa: CASLIRDTGELFF
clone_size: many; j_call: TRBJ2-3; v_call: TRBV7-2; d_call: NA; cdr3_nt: TGTGCCAGCACCCTATACTCGGATACGCAGTATTTT; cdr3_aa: CASTLYSDTQYF
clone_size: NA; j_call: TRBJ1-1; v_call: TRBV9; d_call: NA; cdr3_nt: TGTGCCAGCAGCCCGTCGACGGCTGAAGCTTTCTTT; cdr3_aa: CASSPSTAEAFF
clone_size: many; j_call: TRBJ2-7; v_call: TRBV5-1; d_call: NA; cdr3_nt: TGCGCCAGCAGCTTGATAGGCTGCTGGAACGAGCAGTACTTC; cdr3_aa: CASSLIGCWNEQYF
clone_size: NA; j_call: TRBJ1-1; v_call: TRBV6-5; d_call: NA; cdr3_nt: TGTGCCAGCAACTCAAGAAGATCGATGGACACTGAAGCTTTCTTT; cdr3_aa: CASNSRRSMDTEAFF
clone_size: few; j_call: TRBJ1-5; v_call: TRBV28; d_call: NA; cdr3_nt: TGTGCCAGCAGTTTATTGGAGTATAGCAATCAGCCCCAGCATTTT; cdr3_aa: CASSLLEYSNQPQHF
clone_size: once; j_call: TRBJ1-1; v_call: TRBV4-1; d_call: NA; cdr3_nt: TGCGCCAGCAGCCAAGATTTCCTCGGGCCGAACACTGAAGCTTTCTTT; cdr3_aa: CASSQDFLGPNTEAFF
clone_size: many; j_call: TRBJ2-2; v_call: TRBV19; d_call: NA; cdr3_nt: TGTGCCAGTACCTGGGCCGTGGGCGTCACCGGGGAGCTGTTTTTT; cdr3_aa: CASTWAVGVTGELFF
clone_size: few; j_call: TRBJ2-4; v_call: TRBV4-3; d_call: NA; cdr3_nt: TGCGCCAGCAGCCAGAGGGATGGGCCAGCCAAAAACATTCAGTACTTC; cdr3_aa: CASSQRDGPAKNIQYF
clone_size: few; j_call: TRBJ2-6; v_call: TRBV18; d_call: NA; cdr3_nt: TGTGCCAGCTCACCAGTGCAGAGCTCTGGGGCCAACGTCCTGACTTTC; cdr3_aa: CASSPVQSSGANVLTF
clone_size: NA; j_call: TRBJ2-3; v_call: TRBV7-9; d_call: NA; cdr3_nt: TGTGCCAGCAGTCCTCCGCAGGGGCCGTTAGATACGCAGTATTTT; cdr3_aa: CASSPPQGPLDTQYF
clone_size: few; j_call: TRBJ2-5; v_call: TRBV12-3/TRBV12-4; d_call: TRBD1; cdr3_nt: TGTGCCAGCAGACCGGACAGGGGAGAGACCCAGTACTTC; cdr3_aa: CASRPDRGETQYF
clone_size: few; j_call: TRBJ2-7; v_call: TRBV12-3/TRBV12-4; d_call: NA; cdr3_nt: TGTGCCAGCAGTTTAGAGGGCAGGGTACCCTACGAGCAGTACTTC; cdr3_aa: CASSLEGRVPYEQYF
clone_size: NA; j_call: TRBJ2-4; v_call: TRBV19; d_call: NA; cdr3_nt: TGTGCCAGTTCGACCGCAGGGGTGGGGCGGGATGCCAAAAACATTCAGTACTTC; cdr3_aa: CASSTAGVGRDAKNIQYF
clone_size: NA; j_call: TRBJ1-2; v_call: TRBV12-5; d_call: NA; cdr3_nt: TGTGCTAGTGGTCCGACCAGGGATGGCTACACCTTC; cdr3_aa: CASGPTRDGYTF
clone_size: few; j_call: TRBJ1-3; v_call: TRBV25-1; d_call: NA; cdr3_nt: TGTGCCAGCAGTGAATTCGACTTAAGCTCTGGAAACACCATATATTTT; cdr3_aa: CASSEFDLSSGNTIYF
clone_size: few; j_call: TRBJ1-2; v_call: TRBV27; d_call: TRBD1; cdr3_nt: TGTGCCAGCACGGCTCTAGGGACAGGGCTTGGCTACACCTTC; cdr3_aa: CASTALGTGLGYTF
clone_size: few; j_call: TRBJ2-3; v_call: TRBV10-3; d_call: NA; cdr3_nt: TGTGCCATCAGGGCACGGGGGATCGAGGGAGATACGCAGTATTTT; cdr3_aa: CAIRARGIEGDTQYF
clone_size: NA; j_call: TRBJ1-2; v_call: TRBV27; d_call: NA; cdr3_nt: TGTGCCAGCAGTTTAGGGGACGGGTATGGCTACACCTTC; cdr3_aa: CASSLGDGYGYTF
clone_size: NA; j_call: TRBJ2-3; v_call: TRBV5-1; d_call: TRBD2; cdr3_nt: TGCGCCAGCAGCTGGGACCCGGGGGGTCACACAGTGGATACGCAGTATTTT; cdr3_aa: CASSWDPGGHTVDTQYF
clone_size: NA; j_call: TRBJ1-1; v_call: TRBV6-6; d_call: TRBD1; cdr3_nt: TGTGCCAGCAGCCAAGACAGGGGCCACAACGCTGAAGCTTTCTTT; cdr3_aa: CASSQDRGHNAEAFF
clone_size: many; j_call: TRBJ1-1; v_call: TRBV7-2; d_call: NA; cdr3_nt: TGTGCCGCCAGCGGGGGGCTAAGCATGAACACTGAAGCTTTCTTT; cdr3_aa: CAASGGLSMNTEAFF
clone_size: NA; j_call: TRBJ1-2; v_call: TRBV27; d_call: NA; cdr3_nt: TGTGCCAGCAGTTTAGTATACCGTCCTAACTATGGCTACACCTTC; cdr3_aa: CASSLVYRPNYGYTF
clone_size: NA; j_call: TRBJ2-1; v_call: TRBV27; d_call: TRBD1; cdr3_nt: TGTGCCAGCAGTTGGGGACAGTCCGCCCAAAATGAGCAGTTCTTC; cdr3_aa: CASSWGQSAQNEQFF
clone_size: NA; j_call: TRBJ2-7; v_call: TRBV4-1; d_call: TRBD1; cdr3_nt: TGCGCCAGCAGCCAAGTAGGGACAGGGGGTTCCGAGCAGTACTTC; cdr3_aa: CASSQVGTGGSEQYF
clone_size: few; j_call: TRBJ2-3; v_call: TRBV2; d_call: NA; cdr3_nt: TGTGCCAGCAGTGACTCTTCGGCGGGTGGGGATGAAGATACGCAGTATTTT; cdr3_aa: CASSDSSAGGDEDTQYF
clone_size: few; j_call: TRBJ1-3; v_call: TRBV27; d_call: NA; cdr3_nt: TGTGCCAGCAGTTTACAGTTCTCTGGAAACACCATATATTTT; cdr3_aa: CASSLQFSGNTIYF
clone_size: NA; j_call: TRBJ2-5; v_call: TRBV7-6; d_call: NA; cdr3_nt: TGTGCCAGCAGCTTAGGGACAGGAGGGGGGACCCAGTACTTC; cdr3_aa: CASSLGTGGGTQYF
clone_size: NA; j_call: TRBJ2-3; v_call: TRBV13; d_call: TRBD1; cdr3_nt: TGTGCCAGCAGCCCCCGGGACAGGGAAAATCGAGATACGCAGTATTTT; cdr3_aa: CASSPRDRENRDTQYF
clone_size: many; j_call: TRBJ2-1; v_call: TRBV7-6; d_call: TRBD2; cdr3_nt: TGTGCCAGCAGCCCGGGACTAGCGGGGGAACGATCCTACAATGAGCAGTTCTTC; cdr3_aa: CASSPGLAGERSYNEQFF
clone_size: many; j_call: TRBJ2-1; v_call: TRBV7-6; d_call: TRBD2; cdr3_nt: TGTGCCAGCAGCGAGAGCGGGAACTACAATGAGCAGTTCTTC; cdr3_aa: CASSESGNYNEQFF
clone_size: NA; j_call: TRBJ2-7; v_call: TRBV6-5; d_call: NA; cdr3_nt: TGTGCCAGCAGTAGGACAGCGAGCTCCTACGAGCAGTACTTC; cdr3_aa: CASSRTASSYEQYF
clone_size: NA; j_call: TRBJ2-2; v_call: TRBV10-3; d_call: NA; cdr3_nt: TGTGCCATCAGTGACGAGTACGCCGGGGAGCTGTTTTTT; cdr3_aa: CAISDEYAGELFF
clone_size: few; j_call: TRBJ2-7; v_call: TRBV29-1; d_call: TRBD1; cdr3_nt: TGCAGCGTTCGATCCGGACAGGGGCCCTCCTACGAGCAGTACTTC; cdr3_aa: CSVRSGQGPSYEQYF
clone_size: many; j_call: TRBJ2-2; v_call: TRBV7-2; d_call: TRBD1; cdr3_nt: TGTGCCAGCAGCTTGCGAGGGGGCCACACCGGGGAGCTGTTTTTT; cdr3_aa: CASSLRGGHTGELFF
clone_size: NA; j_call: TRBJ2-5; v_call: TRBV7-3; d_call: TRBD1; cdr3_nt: TGTGCCAGCAGCTCACCTCGGACAGGGATGGTAGAGACCCAGTACTTC; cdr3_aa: CASSSPRTGMVETQYF
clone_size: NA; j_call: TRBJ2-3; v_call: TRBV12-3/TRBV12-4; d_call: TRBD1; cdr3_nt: TGTGCCAGCAGTCTCTACGGGACAGGATTCTCTAGCACAGATACGCAGTATTTT; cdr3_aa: CASSLYGTGFSSTDTQYF
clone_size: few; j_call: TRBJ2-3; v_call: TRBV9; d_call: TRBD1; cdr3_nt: TGTGCCAGCAGCGCCCCCGCGGGGACAGGGGTCACAGATACGCAGTATTTT; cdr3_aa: CASSAPAGTGVTDTQYF
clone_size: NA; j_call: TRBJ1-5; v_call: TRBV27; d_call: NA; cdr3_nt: TGTGCCAGCAGTGACGGCGGCCCCAATCAGCCCCAGCATTTT; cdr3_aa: CASSDGGPNQPQHF
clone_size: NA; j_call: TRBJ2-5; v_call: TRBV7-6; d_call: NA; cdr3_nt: TGTGCCAGCAGCCCTAGGCAGACGAGGGAGACCCAGTACTTC; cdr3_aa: CASSPRQTRETQYF
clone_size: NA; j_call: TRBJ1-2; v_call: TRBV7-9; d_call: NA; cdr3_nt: TGTGCCAGCAGCTCCTTACAGGTCCCTAAGAATAGAGGCTACACCTTC; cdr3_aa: CASSSLQVPKNRGYTF
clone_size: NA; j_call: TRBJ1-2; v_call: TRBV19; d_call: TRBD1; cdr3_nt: TGTGCCAGTAGTATAGCTTGGGACAGCCTCTATGGCTACACCTTC; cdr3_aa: CASSIAWDSLYGYTF
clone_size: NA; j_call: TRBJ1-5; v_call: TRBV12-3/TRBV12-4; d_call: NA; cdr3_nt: TGTGCCAGCAGTCCCGGGCCCAGGGCTATTCAGCCCCAGCATTTT; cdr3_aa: CASSPGPRAIQPQHF